The rows below give T cell receptor beta chains drawn from one sample of a study of blood T cell repertoires in COVID-19. Generated by immunoSEQ multiplex PCR, the TCRdb table keeps only in-frame clones and is missing some. The profile shows roughly 350,000 clones, more than 75% of them singletons. The material sequenced was peripheral blood. The receptors here all came from a woman between 45 and 60 years old with COVID-19, enrolled during active disease. Each CDR3 is given with its conserved first and last residue. Fields, in order: D gene, V gene, clone size, J gene, CDR3 DNA, CDR3 protein. The D gene is left open where the match is weak. The size field is filled for only some rows; it gives once, few, many or a size class.

d_gene: TRBD1; v_gene: TRBV15; abundance: -; j_gene: TRBJ2-4; CDR3nt: TGTGCCACCAGCAGGAACCGGGACAGGAGAAACATTCAGTACTTC; CDR3aa: CATSRNRDRRNIQYF
d_gene: -; v_gene: TRBV6-1; abundance: -; j_gene: TRBJ2-7; CDR3nt: TGTGCCAGCAGTGAATCGTATACAGCTACCTACGAGCAGTACTTC; CDR3aa: CASSESYTATYEQYF
d_gene: TRBD2; v_gene: TRBV7-7; abundance: once; j_gene: TRBJ2-3; CDR3nt: TGTGCTAGCAGCATCGGGACTAGCGGAGCGAGGGATACGCAGTATTTT; CDR3aa: CASSIGTSGARDTQYF
d_gene: TRBD1; v_gene: TRBV6-5; abundance: -; j_gene: TRBJ2-7; CDR3nt: TGTGCCAGCAGTTGGGGGGACAGGGACGAGCAGTACTTC; CDR3aa: CASSWGDRDEQYF
d_gene: -; v_gene: TRBV20-1; abundance: -; j_gene: TRBJ2-5; CDR3nt: TGCAGTGCTACTAAACAAGAGACCCAGTACTTC; CDR3aa: CSATKQETQYF
d_gene: -; v_gene: TRBV29-1; abundance: -; j_gene: TRBJ2-7; CDR3nt: TGCAGCGCTATTCTCGAGGAGTTCGGGTACGAGCAGTACTTC; CDR3aa: CSAILEEFGYEQYF
d_gene: TRBD1; v_gene: TRBV23-1; abundance: -; j_gene: TRBJ2-4; CDR3nt: TGCGCCAGCAGACTATGCCCGGGACAGCCCTTTCCTCTCGCCAAAAACATTCAGTACTTC; CDR3aa: CASRLCPGQPFPLAKNIQYF
d_gene: -; v_gene: TRBV10-3; abundance: -; j_gene: TRBJ2-6; CDR3nt: TGTGCCATCAGTGAGAATAGGCAGGTAATCTCTGGGGCCAACGTCCTGACTTTC; CDR3aa: CAISENRQVISGANVLTF
d_gene: -; v_gene: TRBV27; abundance: -; j_gene: TRBJ2-7; CDR3nt: TGTGCCACACGATCGACAAGTTACTACGAGCAGTACTTC; CDR3aa: CATRSTSYYEQYF
d_gene: -; v_gene: TRBV5-1; abundance: -; j_gene: TRBJ2-3; CDR3nt: TGCGCCAGCAGCTTGGAGGTAGCGGGCACAGATACGCAGTATTTT; CDR3aa: CASSLEVAGTDTQYF
d_gene: TRBD2; v_gene: TRBV19; abundance: -; j_gene: TRBJ2-5; CDR3nt: TGTGCCAGTAGTATCTTAGCGGGAGAAGAGACCCAGTACTTC; CDR3aa: CASSILAGEETQYF
d_gene: -; v_gene: TRBV27; abundance: -; j_gene: TRBJ2-7; CDR3nt: TGTGCCAGCAGTTTAAACAGGAGAGAGCAGTACTTC; CDR3aa: CASSLNRREQYF
d_gene: -; v_gene: TRBV6-5; abundance: -; j_gene: TRBJ1-2; CDR3nt: TGTGCCAGCTCCGAGGGACTTAACTATGGCTACACCTTC; CDR3aa: CASSEGLNYGYTF
d_gene: TRBD1; v_gene: TRBV5-3; abundance: -; j_gene: TRBJ2-1; CDR3nt: TGTGCCAGCCAAGCGTCCCCGGGACAGGGGACCTACAATGAGCAGTTCTTC; CDR3aa: CASQASPGQGTYNEQFF
d_gene: TRBD1; v_gene: TRBV24-1; abundance: -; j_gene: TRBJ1-2; CDR3nt: TGTGCCACCAGTGATTTGACAGGGGGCGGCTACACCTTC; CDR3aa: CATSDLTGGGYTF
d_gene: -; v_gene: TRBV15; abundance: -; j_gene: TRBJ2-5; CDR3nt: TGTGCCACCAGCAAAGGAGGCAACCAAGAGACCCAGTACTTC; CDR3aa: CATSKGGNQETQYF
d_gene: TRBD2; v_gene: TRBV5-8; abundance: -; j_gene: TRBJ2-3; CDR3nt: TGTGCCAGCAGCTACCCGGGGAGGGCCCTTACAGATACGCAGTATTTT; CDR3aa: CASSYPGRALTDTQYF
d_gene: -; v_gene: TRBV19; abundance: once; j_gene: TRBJ2-7; CDR3nt: TGTGCCAGTAGTATACCGGGACAGAAGGGGGGTCCCTACGAGCAGTACTTC; CDR3aa: CASSIPGQKGGPYEQYF
d_gene: -; v_gene: TRBV9; abundance: -; j_gene: TRBJ1-4; CDR3nt: TGTGCCAGCAGCGTAGATCGGGGGAGTTTGTGGGAAAAACTGTTTTTT; CDR3aa: CASSVDRGSLWEKLFF
d_gene: TRBD1; v_gene: TRBV9; abundance: -; j_gene: TRBJ2-7; CDR3nt: TGTGCCAGCAGTACCAGACAGGGGCCAACCGGCGAGCAGTACTTC; CDR3aa: CASSTRQGPTGEQYF
d_gene: -; v_gene: TRBV4-3; abundance: -; j_gene: TRBJ2-5; CDR3nt: TGCGCCAGCAGCCAAGATTTTCCTACCCAACCCCAAGAGACCCAGTACTTC; CDR3aa: CASSQDFPTQPQETQYF
d_gene: TRBD1; v_gene: TRBV6-5; abundance: -; j_gene: TRBJ1-5; CDR3nt: TGTGCCACGGACCGGGACAGGGCATTCAATCAGCCCCAGCATTTT; CDR3aa: CATDRDRAFNQPQHF
d_gene: -; v_gene: TRBV30; abundance: -; j_gene: TRBJ1-6; CDR3nt: TGTGCCTGGACGTTAGCGGGTTCAAATAATTCACCCCTCCACTTT; CDR3aa: CAWTLAGSNNSPLHF
d_gene: TRBD2; v_gene: TRBV7-8; abundance: -; j_gene: TRBJ2-3; CDR3nt: TGTGCCAGCAGCTCCTCGACTAGCGGGAGTAATATGCAGTATTTT; CDR3aa: CASSSSTSGSNMQYF
d_gene: -; v_gene: TRBV7-6; abundance: once; j_gene: TRBJ2-5; CDR3nt: TGTGCCAGCAGCTTAGACAAGGGAGGAGTGACCCAGTACTTC; CDR3aa: CASSLDKGGVTQYF
d_gene: TRBD1; v_gene: TRBV19; abundance: -; j_gene: TRBJ1-2; CDR3nt: TGTGCCAGCCGACAGGGGGGCTCTAATGGCTACACCTTC; CDR3aa: CASRQGGSNGYTF
d_gene: -; v_gene: TRBV27; abundance: -; j_gene: TRBJ2-3; CDR3nt: TGTGCCAGCAGTTTTCTTACTAGCCACACAGATACGCAGTATTTT; CDR3aa: CASSFLTSHTDTQYF
d_gene: TRBD1; v_gene: TRBV2; abundance: -; j_gene: TRBJ1-1; CDR3nt: TGTGCCAGCAGACTTGACAGGGGGCACTCTGAAGCTTTCTTT; CDR3aa: CASRLDRGHSEAFF
d_gene: TRBD1; v_gene: TRBV18; abundance: -; j_gene: TRBJ2-2; CDR3nt: TGTGCCAGCTCACCCTTAGGGACAGTCAACACCGGGGAGCTGTTTTTT; CDR3aa: CASSPLGTVNTGELFF
d_gene: -; v_gene: TRBV18; abundance: -; j_gene: TRBJ2-2; CDR3nt: TGTGCCAGCTCACCACCCGGGACTTCTCCTAAAACCGGGGAGCTGTTTTTT; CDR3aa: CASSPPGTSPKTGELFF
d_gene: TRBD2; v_gene: TRBV27; abundance: -; j_gene: TRBJ2-7; CDR3nt: TGTGCCAGCAGTTTCCTTAGCGGGAGGATCGACGAGCAGTACTTC; CDR3aa: CASSFLSGRIDEQYF
d_gene: -; v_gene: TRBV7-9; abundance: -; j_gene: TRBJ2-7; CDR3nt: TGTGCCAGCAGCTTAACCCGGGACTTAACCTACGAGCAGTACTTC; CDR3aa: CASSLTRDLTYEQYF
d_gene: -; v_gene: TRBV5-1; abundance: once; j_gene: TRBJ1-5; CDR3nt: TGCGCCAGCAGCCCAGGAGGAGCCCTAGGCAATCAGCCCCAGCATTTT; CDR3aa: CASSPGGALGNQPQHF
d_gene: -; v_gene: TRBV29-1; abundance: -; j_gene: TRBJ2-1; CDR3nt: TGCAGCGTTGACCAGGGATACAATGAGCAGTTCTTC; CDR3aa: CSVDQGYNEQFF
d_gene: TRBD2; v_gene: TRBV29-1; abundance: -; j_gene: TRBJ2-1; CDR3nt: TGCAGCGTTGTACGCGGGAGAAATGAGCAGTTCTTC; CDR3aa: CSVVRGRNEQFF
d_gene: TRBD1; v_gene: TRBV24-1; abundance: -; j_gene: TRBJ1-2; CDR3nt: TGTGCCACCAGTGACCGCGGACAGGGGGTGATCTATGGCTACACCTTC; CDR3aa: CATSDRGQGVIYGYTF
d_gene: TRBD1; v_gene: TRBV10-3; abundance: -; j_gene: TRBJ2-5; CDR3nt: TGTGCCATCAGTGAGCCGGACAGGGGAAGGCAAGAGACCCAGTACTTC; CDR3aa: CAISEPDRGRQETQYF
d_gene: -; v_gene: TRBV4-1; abundance: few; j_gene: TRBJ2-1; CDR3nt: TGCGCCAGCAGCCATCGATTCCAGGGCACCTACAATGAGCAGTTCTTC; CDR3aa: CASSHRFQGTYNEQFF
d_gene: TRBD1; v_gene: TRBV7-9; abundance: few; j_gene: TRBJ2-7; CDR3nt: TGTGCCAGCAGCTCGGGACAGGGGGCCCGCGAGCAGTACTTC; CDR3aa: CASSSGQGAREQYF
d_gene: -; v_gene: TRBV5-4; abundance: -; j_gene: TRBJ1-3; CDR3nt: TGTGCCAGCAGCCGAGACAACTCTGGAAACACCATATATTTT; CDR3aa: CASSRDNSGNTIYF
d_gene: -; v_gene: TRBV3-1/TRBV3-2; abundance: -; j_gene: TRBJ2-4; CDR3nt: TGTGCCAGCAGCCAAGAGGGCGTTCACGCCAAAAACATTCAGTACTTC; CDR3aa: CASSQEGVHAKNIQYF
d_gene: TRBD1; v_gene: TRBV29-1; abundance: -; j_gene: TRBJ2-7; CDR3nt: TGCAGCGTTGCGGCAGGGGGCGCGTCCTACGAGCAGTACTTC; CDR3aa: CSVAAGGASYEQYF
d_gene: TRBD2; v_gene: TRBV5-6; abundance: -; j_gene: TRBJ2-1; CDR3nt: TGTGCCAGCAGCCAGGGACTAGCGGGAGTTTCCTACAATGAGCAGTTCTTC; CDR3aa: CASSQGLAGVSYNEQFF
d_gene: TRBD2; v_gene: TRBV20-1; abundance: -; j_gene: TRBJ2-1; CDR3nt: TGCAGTGCCCGCAGGACTAGTGAGCAGTTCTTC; CDR3aa: CSARRTSEQFF
d_gene: -; v_gene: TRBV12-3/TRBV12-4; abundance: -; j_gene: TRBJ2-7; CDR3nt: TGTGCCAGTTGGGCAGGGGCCCTTTTGTACTTC; CDR3aa: CASWAGALLYF
d_gene: TRBD1; v_gene: TRBV12-3/TRBV12-4; abundance: -; j_gene: TRBJ1-5; CDR3nt: TGTGCCAGCTCCGACAGGGCCCATCAGCCCCAGCATTTT; CDR3aa: CASSDRAHQPQHF
d_gene: -; v_gene: TRBV5-4; abundance: -; j_gene: TRBJ1-1; CDR3nt: TGTGCCAGCAGCCCCGCCCCTGGCGGTATGAACACTGAAGCTTTCTTT; CDR3aa: CASSPAPGGMNTEAFF
d_gene: TRBD2; v_gene: TRBV4-1; abundance: -; j_gene: TRBJ2-2; CDR3nt: TGCGCCAGCAGCCAAGGACTAGCGGGAGTTTTGGCCGGGGAGCTGTTTTTT; CDR3aa: CASSQGLAGVLAGELFF
d_gene: TRBD1; v_gene: TRBV29-1; abundance: -; j_gene: TRBJ2-4; CDR3nt: TGCAGCGTTGAAACCCCGGTCGGACAGGGGCCCAACATTCAGTACTTC; CDR3aa: CSVETPVGQGPNIQYF
d_gene: -; v_gene: TRBV5-5; abundance: -; j_gene: TRBJ2-3; CDR3nt: TGTGCCAGCAGTGGCTGGACTTACAGCACAGATACGCAGTATTTT; CDR3aa: CASSGWTYSTDTQYF
d_gene: -; v_gene: TRBV7-9; abundance: -; j_gene: TRBJ1-4; CDR3nt: TGTGCCAGCAGCTGGGGGGGTGCTAATGAAAAACTGTTTTTT; CDR3aa: CASSWGGANEKLFF
d_gene: TRBD1; v_gene: TRBV6-5; abundance: once; j_gene: TRBJ1-5; CDR3nt: TGTGCCAGCAGCCGTACCGGGACAGGCAATCAGCCCCAGCATTTT; CDR3aa: CASSRTGTGNQPQHF
d_gene: TRBD1; v_gene: TRBV7-2; abundance: -; j_gene: TRBJ2-7; CDR3nt: TGTGCCAGCAGCTTAGCAGGGGGCTGGGAGCAGTACTTC; CDR3aa: CASSLAGGWEQYF
d_gene: -; v_gene: TRBV12-5; abundance: -; j_gene: TRBJ1-1; CDR3nt: TGTGCTAGTGGCCCAATCCAGGGGTATACTGAAGCTTTCTTT; CDR3aa: CASGPIQGYTEAFF
d_gene: -; v_gene: TRBV4-2; abundance: -; j_gene: TRBJ2-7; CDR3nt: TGTGCCAGCAGCCTCGGACAGTCCATCTACGAGCAGTACTTC; CDR3aa: CASSLGQSIYEQYF
d_gene: -; v_gene: TRBV19; abundance: -; j_gene: TRBJ1-2; CDR3nt: TGTGCCAGTAGTATCCGGCGGGAAGGCCACTATGGCTACACCTTC; CDR3aa: CASSIRREGHYGYTF
d_gene: -; v_gene: TRBV9; abundance: -; j_gene: TRBJ1-5; CDR3nt: TGTGCCAGCAGCGTAGCCGGGAGCAATCAGCCCCAGCATTTT; CDR3aa: CASSVAGSNQPQHF
d_gene: -; v_gene: TRBV6-1; abundance: -; j_gene: TRBJ1-5; CDR3nt: TGTGCCAGCAGTGAGGCATGGGGGGGCAATCAGCCCCAGCATTTT; CDR3aa: CASSEAWGGNQPQHF
d_gene: TRBD1; v_gene: TRBV5-1; abundance: -; j_gene: TRBJ2-1; CDR3nt: TGCGCCAGCGACCCGGGACAGGGAATCAATGAGCAGTTCTTC; CDR3aa: CASDPGQGINEQFF